This passage covers 32 T cell receptor beta chains from one sample sequenced in a study of blood T cells in healthy people across ages. The use of a sample-barcoded 5' primer and a J-beta primer mix characterized a second PCR of about 6 to 11 cycles. Each CDR3 protein is one row after TCRdb ran MiXCR on the 5' RACE reads. The sample yields hundreds of thousands of distinct CDR3 sequences, around 62% seen once. Sequenced sample: blood. The receptors here all came from a young man in good health.

In this sample, this clonotype turned up a few times. The rearrangement uses TRBV27 and TRBJ2-1, with 9 positions matching TRBD2. The CDR3 extends over 16 amino acids. After removal of 2 bases from V and 3 bases from J, the junction contained 5 bases not matched to a gene. From germline, CDR1 is MNHEY and CDR2 SMNVEV (reference sequence). The CDR3 bases are TGTGCCAGCAGTTTAAAAGGCGGGGGGGGCTACAATGAGCAGTTCTTC. Its translation: CASSLKGGGGYNEQFF.

The CDR3 sequence: CAWRGARHEQYF. CDR3 coding DNA: TGTGCCTGGAGGGGGGCGAGGCACGAGCAGTACTTC. This chain uses TRBV30 with TRBJ2-7; TRBD1 might be the D (6 bases). The V gene's germline CDR1 is GTSNPN and CDR2 SVGIG (reference sequence). This CDR3 contains 12 residues. Trimming shortened V by 3 bases and J by 5 bases, and 11 bases separated the two germline ends.

This clonotype was counted only a few times. The chain employs TRBV7-2 and TRBJ2-7; D ambiguous. Trimming removed 4 bases from V and 0 bases from J, with 16 bases in between. This CDR3 has 16 residues. CDR1 is SGHTA and CDR2 is FQGNSA in the germline V gene. Here the CDR3 DNA reads TGTGCCAGCAGCTCTCTTCCAGACGTATTCTCCTACGAGCAGTACTTC. The encoded protein is CASSSLPDVFSYEQYF.

This chain links TRBV6-2 or TRBV6-3 with TRBJ2-3, with D maybe TRBD1 (6 bases). Germline CDR1 and CDR2: MNHEY and SVGEGT. The length of the CDR3 is 15 residues. The V gene lost 4 bases and the J gene lost 1 base, with 12 bases spanning the gap. CDR3 protein: CASSFYRAGTDTQYF. The CDR3 DNA is TGTGCCAGCAGTTTTTACAGGGCGGGCACAGATACGCAGTATTTT.

V gene TRBV27 combines with J gene TRBJ2-1; 8 positions agree with TRBD2. CDR1 and CDR2 (germline): MNHEY, SMNVEV (reference sequence). The CDR3 sequence is 13 residues long. V shed 6 bases and J 8 bases; nucleotides not matched to a gene: 6. The CDR3 region is CASSKAGEDEQFF. Written as DNA, the CDR3 is TGTGCCAGCAGCAAAGCGGGGGAGGATGAGCAGTTCTTC.

In its sample, this clonotype was seen a few times. One junction end does not reproduce the germline sequence, and a read error may be involved. The chain employs TRBV4-3 and TRBJ2-3; D may be TRBD2 (6 bases). Germline assignment: CDR1 LGHNA and CDR2 YSLEER. The CDR3 loop spans 16 amino acids. The DNA of the CDR3 is TGTGCCAGCAGCCAAGATGGACGCGGGGGCACAGATACGCAGTATTTT. This translates into CASSQDGRGGTDTQYF.

In its sample, this clonotype was seen a few times. This chain connects TRBV6-5 to TRBJ2-7, with no clear D. Germline V lookup: CDR1 MNHEY, CDR2 SVGAGI. Trimming removed 4 bases from V and 3 bases from J, with 16 bases in between. The length of the CDR3 is 15 residues. The CDR3 bases are TGTGCCAGCAGTTCAGGTCCGGACCTGGTCTACGAGCAGTACTTC. It specifies CASSSGPDLVYEQYF.

The chain recombines TRBV4-3 with TRBJ2-7, with 9 positions matching TRBD2. With V trimmed by 3 bases and J by 2 bases, 5 bases remained unmatched. This CDR3 has 15 amino acids. Germline CDR1 LGHNA, CDR2 YSLEER. The CDR3 coding sequence is TGCGCCAGCAGCCAGATAGCGGGGGTTGCCTACGAGCAGTACTTC. Protein: CASSQIAGVAYEQYF.

The genes are TRBV4-2 and TRBJ2-7; 10 bases fit TRBD1. Germline-derived CDR1 and CDR2 are LGHNA and YNFKEQ. The CDR3 loop spans 16 amino acids. The ends lost 3 bases at V and 1 base at J; junction bases unmatched: 6. Written as DNA, the CDR3 is TGTGCCAGCAGCCACCCCGACAGGGGGCCGTCCTACGAGCAGTACTTC. This translates into CASSHPDRGPSYEQYF.

J is TRBJ2-3 and V is TRBV6-5; D not certain. The CDR3 contains 12 residues. Germline CDR1 MNHEY, CDR2 SVGAGI. The V end lost 2 bases, the J end lost 5 bases, and 5 bases lay between the germline ends. CDR3 bases: TGTGCCAGCAGTTACAGGAGAGATACGCAGTATTTT. The encoded protein is CASSYRRDTQYF.

The V gene is TRBV5-1, the J gene TRBJ2-2, with 7 bases identical to TRBD1. Germline CDR1 reads SGHRS; CDR2 reads YFSETQ. CDR3 size: 15 residues. The trim removed 6 bases at V and 0 bases at J, leaving 5 bases unmatched. The CDR3: CASTPGTANTGELFF. The CDR3 DNA reads TGCGCCAGCACTCCCGGGACAGCGAACACCGGGGAGCTGTTTTTT.

For this clonotype: A much larger clone is a single base away; this may be a read error. The chain employs TRBV20-1 and TRBJ2-4; 11 positions match TRBD2. Looked up from germline, CDR1 is DFQATT and CDR2 is SNEGSKA (reference sequence). With 2 bases clipped from V and 13 bases from J, the junction kept 13 bases outside the gene matches. The CDR3 is 15 residues long. The CDR3: CSARPGLAVYNEQYF. Written as DNA, the CDR3 is TGCAGTGCTAGACCGGGACTAGCGGTTTACAATGAGCAGTACTTC.

This clonotype turned up a few times. The chain recombines TRBV27 with TRBJ1-6, with a possible D match to TRBD1 (6 bases). Germline values: CDR1 MNHEY, CDR2 SMNVEV (reference sequence). The V and J ends lost 5 bases and 0 bases respectively, with 14 bases between them. This CDR3 is built from 17 residues. The CDR3 DNA reads TGTGCCAGCAGTCACAGGGTCCCGAGCTCCTATAATTCACCCCTCCACTTT. This codes for CASSHRVPSSYNSPLHF.

This chain uses TRBV6-1 with TRBJ1-2; no reliable D call. V dropped 2 bases and J dropped 7 bases, with 11 bases sitting between them. This CDR3 is 13 amino acids long. The germline gives CDR1 MNHNS, CDR2 SASEGT. CDR3 region: CASSESGDGGYTF. CDR3 bases: TGTGCCAGCAGTGAATCTGGGGATGGTGGCTACACCTTC.

The chain links TRBV29-1 to TRBJ2-5; tentatively, D is TRBD2 (5 bases). V lost 2 bases and J 4 bases, leaving 14 bases between the germline ends. CDR1 is SQVTM and CDR2 is ANQGSEA in the germline V gene. The CDR3 consists of 14 residues. The CDR3 sequence: CSVELAPQSETQYF. Written as DNA, the CDR3 is TGCAGCGTTGAACTAGCACCGCAGTCAGAGACCCAGTACTTC.

In this sample, this clonotype turned up once. The genes are TRBV7-9 and TRBJ2-2; a weak D match, TRBD1 (6 bases). The CDR3 spans 16 residues. Per the germline V gene, CDR1 is SEHNR and CDR2 is FQNEAQ (reference sequence). Trimming cost V 1 base and J 4 bases, with 13 bases left between them. CDR3 sequence (DNA): TGTGCCAGCAGCTTAGAGGACAGCGCTTTCACCGGGGAGCTGTTTTTT. Translating gives CASSLEDSAFTGELFF.

The V call is TRBV20-1, the J call TRBJ2-3, with a tentative D call TRBD1 (5 bases). Between the trimmed V and J ends, which lost 5 bases and 5 bases, there was a span of 20 bases. Germline V gene sequence: CDR1 DFQATT, CDR2 SNEGSKA (reference sequence). This CDR3 contains 15 residues. The CDR3 coding sequence is TGCAGTGCTGAAATTTTCAGGGCCTTTCAAGATACGCAGTATTTT. It yields the protein CSAEIFRAFQDTQYF.

The rearrangement joins TRBV4-2 to TRBJ2-4; 9 bases line up with TRBD1. This CDR3 is built from 17 residues. Germline V CDR1 and CDR2: LGHNA, YNFKEQ. V was clipped by 3 bases and J by 3 bases; unmatched bases: 9. CDR3 in amino acids: CASSQEGTGRIKNIQYF. The CDR3 DNA is TGTGCCAGCAGCCAGGAGGGGACAGGGAGGATCAAAAACATTCAGTACTTC.

This clonotype was seen more than once but under ten times. This chain uses TRBV4-1 with TRBJ2-1, with TRBD2 identical over 9 bases. Germline CDR1 is MGHRA and CDR2 is YSYEKL. The V segment lost 1 base and the J segment 8 bases; nucleotides outside the gene matches: 6. This CDR3 contains 15 residues. The CDR3 nucleotides read TGCGCCAGCAGCCAAGGTGGGGCGGGAGGGGATGAGCAGTTCTTC. Amino acid sequence: CASSQGGAGGDEQFF.

The V gene is TRBV6-2 or TRBV6-3, the J gene TRBJ2-7, with 11 bases lining up with TRBD2. Germline V gene lookup returns CDR1 MNHEY and CDR2 SVGEGT. The J segment lost 2 bases and the V segment lost 5 bases, leaving 2 bases of the junction unmatched. The CDR3 length is 14 residues. CDR3 bases: TGTGCCAGCAGTAAACTAGCGGGGGCCTACGAGCAGTACTTC. Amino acid sequence: CASSKLAGAYEQYF.

The genes are TRBV20-1 and TRBJ2-1; 11 bases are shared with TRBD2. Germline CDR1 DFQATT, CDR2 SNEGSKA (reference sequence). J lost 10 bases, V lost 6 bases, and 11 bases had no gene match. CDR3 length: 14 amino acids. The DNA for the CDR3 is TGCAGTGCCAGTGGGACTAGCGGAGCCTACGAGCAGTTCTTC. Amino acids: CSASGTSGAYEQFF.

This rearrangement joins TRBV6-6 to TRBJ2-7; weak D call: TRBD2 (6 bases). The end of the DNA fits TRBJ2-5 better, so the J call may be wrong. There are 14 residues in the CDR3. Looked up from germline, CDR1 is MNHNY and CDR2 is SVGAGI (reference sequence). CDR3 sequence reads: CASGKIGGSETQYF. For the CDR3, the DNA is TGTGCCAGCGGAAAAATCGGGGGTTCAGAGACCCAGTACTTC.

This clonotype was detected only once. This chain connects TRBV20-1 to TRBJ1-5; TRBD1 agrees at 7 bases. The CDR3 contains 16 residues. V was clipped by 6 bases and J by 0 bases; unmatched bases: 11. Germline assignment: CDR1 DFQATT and CDR2 SNEGSKA (reference sequence). The CDR3 region is CSAPQGGDFSNQPQHF. The CDR3 bases are TGCAGTGCCCCCCAGGGGGGAGATTTTAGCAATCAGCCCCAGCATTTT.

V is TRBV7-2 and J is TRBJ2-5; TRBD1 matches at 12 bases. Looked up from germline, CDR1 is SGHTA and CDR2 is FQGNSA. The CDR3 has 16 amino acids. With 5 bases clipped from V and 5 bases from J, the junction kept 9 bases outside the gene matches. The CDR3 DNA reads as TGTGCCAGCAGCGCCGCGGGACAGGGGGCGCGTGAGACCCAGTACTTC. Translated, it gives CASSAAGQGARETQYF. The full variable domain, in which reference TRBV7-2 and TRBJ2-5 provide the parts outside the CDR3, is GAGVSQSPSNKVTEKGKDVELRCDPISGHTALYWYRQSLGQGLEFLIYFQGNSAPDKSGLPSDRFSAERTGGSVSTLTIQRTQQEDSAVYLCASSAAGQGARETQYFGPGTRLLVL.

This clonotype was counted a few times. The gene calls are TRBV7-6 and TRBJ1-6, with D maybe TRBD1 (5 bases). Per the germline V gene, CDR1 is SGHVS and CDR2 is FNYEAQ. This CDR3 has 16 residues. V was pared by 5 bases and J by 7 bases, with 18 bases between. The CDR3 here is CASSAGTDIDNSPLHF. The CDR3 bases are TGTGCCAGCAGCGCAGGGACGGATATAGACAATTCACCCCTCCACTTT.

A remark on this clonotype: Sequence at one end of the junction differs from germline and may be a read error. The chain joins TRBV7-9 to TRBJ2-1; 10 positions match TRBD1. The germline CDR1 and CDR2 sequences are SEHNR and FQNEAQ (reference sequence). CDR3 size: 15 residues. CDR3 in DNA: TGTGCTAGCAGCTTCCCGGGACAGGGGAGCAATGAGCAGTTCTTC. It specifies CASSFPGQGSNEQFF.

This clonotype was seen once. This may arise from a read error, as a much more abundant clone is one base away. In DNA, the CDR3 is TGCAGCGTTGTGGGGGACCCCAGCTCCTACAATGAGCAGTACTTC. It is translated as CSVVGDPSSYNEQYF. The chain employs TRBV29-1 and TRBJ2-7; D may match TRBD1 or TRBD2 (5 bases each). The V end was cut by 4 bases, the J end by 7 bases, with 23 bases between. Per germline, CDR1 SQVTM and CDR2 ANQGSEA. This CDR3 has 15 residues.

This chain joins TRBV9 and TRBJ2-7; tentatively, D is TRBD1 (6 bases). The CDR3 sequence is 14 residues long. Germline values: CDR1 SGDLS, CDR2 YYNGEE. The ends were cut back, 3 bases at V and 4 bases at J, with 14 bases in the middle. The CDR3 is CASSESGQGYEQYF. The CDR3 DNA reads as TGTGCCAGCAGCGAGTCAGGGCAGGGGTACGAGCAGTACTTC. Full variable domain (remainder filled in from reference TRBV9 and TRBJ2-7): DSGVTQTPKHLITATGQRVTLRCSPRSGDLSVYWYQQSLDQGLQFLIQYYNGEERAKGNILERFSAQQFPDLHSELNLSSLELGDSALYFCASSESGQGYEQYFGPGTRLTVT.

In DNA form, the CDR3 reads TGCAGTGCTCCTCTTCAGGGGGAAATGAAAAACATTCAGTACTTC. Its translation: CSAPLQGEMKNIQYF. The chain uses TRBV20-1 and TRBJ2-4, with TRBD1 matching 7 bases. This CDR3 comprises 15 residues. CDR1 is DFQATT and CDR2 is SNEGSKA in the germline V gene (reference sequence). V lost 5 bases to trimming and J lost 4 bases; unmatched junction nucleotides: 11.

J is TRBJ2-1 and V is TRBV28, with a tentative D call TRBD1 (6 bases). Trimming stripped 6 bases from V and 2 bases from J, with 14 bases between. CDR1 is MDHEN, CDR2 SYDVKM, per germline. The CDR3 covers 15 residues. The CDR3 is CASRTGHLTYNEQFF. The CDR3 DNA is TGTGCCAGCAGGACGGGACACCTCACCTACAATGAGCAGTTCTTC.

This clonotype occurred many times. The chain recombines TRBV7-8 with TRBJ1-6; no definite D call. CDR1 and CDR2 (germline): SGHVS, FQNEAQ. V dropped 0 bases and J dropped 4 bases, with 7 bases sitting between them. The CDR3 runs 15 residues. CDR3 loop: CASSLARLYNSPLHF. In nucleotides, the CDR3 is TGTGCCAGCAGCTTAGCAAGGCTATATAATTCACCCCTCCACTTT.

The chain is built from TRBV5-1 and TRBJ2-2, with D tentatively TRBD2 (6 bases). There are 15 residues in the CDR3. Germline V CDR1 and CDR2: SGHRS, YFSETQ. Trimming pared 0 bases from V and 3 bases from J, leaving 9 bases between. CDR3 sequence (DNA): TGCGCCAGCAGCTTGGGGACTACCGACACCGGGGAGCTGTTTTTT. This sequence encodes CASSLGTTDTGELFF.